The T cell receptor beta chain described here comes from a study of regulatory T cells in long-lasting Graves disease. Construction of TCR beta libraries relied on iRepertoire HTBI primers and on Arm-PCR targeting CDR3 regions. TCRdb processed the multiplex PCR reads anew with MiXCR; each CDR3 protein has one entry. Among around 480,000 distinct CDR3 sequences, more than 15% were seen once, and the ten largest hold around a quarter. This clonotype was observed once. This may be a read error: a much more frequent sequence differs by one nucleotide. Time point denoted: newly diagnosed GD, antithyroid drugs for less than 3 months. Extracted RNA from PBMCs served as the source of the TCR library. This CDR3 contains 13 residues. In germline, CDR1 is GTSNPN, CDR2 SVGIG (reference sequence). These same records also appear under a second study, on T cells in Graves' hyperthyroidism and ophthalmopathy. That study adds: Among the patients, aged 18 to 65, hyperthyroidism was newly diagnosed and had lasted under 2 months.

The chain couples TRBV30 to TRBJ1-3, with no clear D. The specimen comprised peripheral blood mononuclear cells (PBMCs), sampled at new diagnosis, from a patient treated with antithyroid drugs. The source is a woman aged 35-60 years with Graves disease. The CDR3 region is CAWGVATHNTIYF. The CDR3 DNA follows: TGTGCCTGGGGTGTAGCAACCCACAACACCATATATTTT.